This T cell receptor (beta chain) was profiled in a study of blood T cell repertoires in COVID-19. Study at large: T cells, B-cell-depleted T cells, or PBMCs supplied cDNA or gDNA.

CDR3 length: 15 residues. In germline, CDR1 is MNHEY, CDR2 SMNVEV (reference sequence). V was cut by 8 bases and J by 5 bases, with 21 bases left in between. Method: immunoSEQ multiplex PCR; TCRdb's copy keeps in-frame clones and lacks some. The sample holds tens of thousands of clones, 77% seen once. This TCR was sampled from a human donor in a cohort sampled during active COVID-19. The sequencing input was peripheral blood. The chain combines TRBV27 with TRBJ1-2, with D possibly being TRBD1 (5 bases). The CDR3 reads CASSSGGAGGYGYTF. In nucleotides, the CDR3 is TGTGCCAGCTCAAGCGGGGGTGCGGGGGGGTATGGCTACACCTTC.